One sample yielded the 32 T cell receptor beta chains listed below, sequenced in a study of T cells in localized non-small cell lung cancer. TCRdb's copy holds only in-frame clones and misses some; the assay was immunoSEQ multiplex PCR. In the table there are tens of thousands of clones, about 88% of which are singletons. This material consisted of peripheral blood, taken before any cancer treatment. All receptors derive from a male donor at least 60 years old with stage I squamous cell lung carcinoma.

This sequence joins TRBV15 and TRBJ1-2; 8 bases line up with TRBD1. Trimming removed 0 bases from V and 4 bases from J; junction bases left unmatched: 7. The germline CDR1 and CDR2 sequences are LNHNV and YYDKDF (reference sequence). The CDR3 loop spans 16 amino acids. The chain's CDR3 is CATSREAPGTGYGYTF. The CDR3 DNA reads TGTGCCACCAGCAGAGAAGCCCCCGGGACAGGCTATGGCTACACCTTC.

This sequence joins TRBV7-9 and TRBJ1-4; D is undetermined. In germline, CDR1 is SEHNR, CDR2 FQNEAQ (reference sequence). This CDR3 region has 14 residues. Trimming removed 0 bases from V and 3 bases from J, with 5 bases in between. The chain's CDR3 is CASSLAMANEKLFF. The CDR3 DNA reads TGTGCCAGCAGCTTAGCGATGGCTAATGAAAAACTGTTTTTT.

In DNA, the CDR3 is TGTGCCAGCAGCTTAGGCCCTACTGGGGCCAACGTCCTGACTTTC. Translating gives CASSLGPTGANVLTF. V is TRBV7-2 and J is TRBJ2-6; no firm D call. Trimming removed 1 base at V and 2 bases at J, with 6 bases between. Per germline, CDR1 SGHTA and CDR2 FQGNSA. CDR3 size: 15 residues.

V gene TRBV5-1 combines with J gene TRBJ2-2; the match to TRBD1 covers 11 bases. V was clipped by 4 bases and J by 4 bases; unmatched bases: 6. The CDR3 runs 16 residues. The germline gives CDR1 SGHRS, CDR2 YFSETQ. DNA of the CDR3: TGCGCCAGCAGCCCTACCGGGACAGGGGGCACCGGGGAGCTGTTTTTT. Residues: CASSPTGTGGTGELFF. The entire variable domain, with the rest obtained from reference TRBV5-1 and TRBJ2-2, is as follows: KAGVTQTPRYLIKTRGQQVTLSCSPISGHRSVSWYQQTPGQGLQFLFEYFSETQRNKGNFPGRFSGRQFSNSRSEMNVSTLELGDSALYLCASSPTGTGGTGELFFGEGSRLTVL.

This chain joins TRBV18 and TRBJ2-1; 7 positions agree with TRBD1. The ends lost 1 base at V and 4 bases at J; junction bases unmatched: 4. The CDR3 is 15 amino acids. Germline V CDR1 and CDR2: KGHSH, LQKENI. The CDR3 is CASSPLGQVYNEQFF. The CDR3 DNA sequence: TGTGCCAGCTCACCACTAGGACAGGTGTACAATGAGCAGTTCTTC.

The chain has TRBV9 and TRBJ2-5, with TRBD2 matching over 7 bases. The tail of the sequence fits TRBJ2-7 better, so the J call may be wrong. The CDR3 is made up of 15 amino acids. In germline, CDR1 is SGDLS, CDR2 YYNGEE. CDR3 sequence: CASSVAAGSYYEQYF. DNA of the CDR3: TGTGCCAGCAGCGTAGCAGCGGGGAGCTACTACGAGCAGTACTTC.

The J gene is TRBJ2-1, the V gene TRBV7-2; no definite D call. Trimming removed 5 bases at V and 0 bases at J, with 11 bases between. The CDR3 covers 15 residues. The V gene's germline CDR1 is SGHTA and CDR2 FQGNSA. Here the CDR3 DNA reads TGTGCCAGCAGCGCCCGCCGGAGCTCCTACAATGAGCAGTTCTTC. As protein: CASSARRSSYNEQFF.

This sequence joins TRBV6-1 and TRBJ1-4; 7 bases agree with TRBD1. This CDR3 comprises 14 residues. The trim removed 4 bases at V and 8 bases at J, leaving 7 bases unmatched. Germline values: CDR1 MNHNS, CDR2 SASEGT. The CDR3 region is CASSGPQGIEKLFF. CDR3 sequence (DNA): TGTGCCAGCAGTGGCCCACAGGGGATAGAAAAACTGTTTTTT.

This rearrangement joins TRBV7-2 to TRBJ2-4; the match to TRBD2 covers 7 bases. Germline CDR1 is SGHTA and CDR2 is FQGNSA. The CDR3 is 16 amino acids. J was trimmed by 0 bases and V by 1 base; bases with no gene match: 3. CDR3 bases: TGTGCCAGCAGCTTAGGGTTAGCGGGAGCCAAAAACATTCAGTACTTC. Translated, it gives CASSLGLAGAKNIQYF.

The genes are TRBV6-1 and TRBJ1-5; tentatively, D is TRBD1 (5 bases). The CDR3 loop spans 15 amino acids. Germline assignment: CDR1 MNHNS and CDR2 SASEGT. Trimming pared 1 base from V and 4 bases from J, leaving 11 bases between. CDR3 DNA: TGTGCCAGCAGTGAAGAGTCCAGGGCTAATCAGCCCCAGCATTTT. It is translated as CASSEESRANQPQHF.

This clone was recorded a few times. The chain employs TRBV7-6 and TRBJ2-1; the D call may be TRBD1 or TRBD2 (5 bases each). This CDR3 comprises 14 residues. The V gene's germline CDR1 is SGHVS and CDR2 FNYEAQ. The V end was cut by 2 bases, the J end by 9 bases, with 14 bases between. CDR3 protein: CASSLIGTGTEQFF. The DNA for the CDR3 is TGTGCCAGCAGCTTAATAGGCACCGGGACTGAGCAGTTCTTC. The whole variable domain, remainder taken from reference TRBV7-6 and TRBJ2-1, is GAGVSQSPRYKVTKRGQDVALRCDPISGHVSLYWYRQALGQGPEFLTYFNYEAQQDKSGLPNDRFSAERPEGSISTLTIQRTEQRDSAMYRCASSLIGTGTEQFFGPGTRLTVL.

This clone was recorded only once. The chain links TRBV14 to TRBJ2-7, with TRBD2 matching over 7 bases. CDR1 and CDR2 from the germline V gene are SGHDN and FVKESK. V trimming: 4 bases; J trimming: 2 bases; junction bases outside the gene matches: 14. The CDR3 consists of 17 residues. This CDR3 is CASSLSRVAGRPYEQYF. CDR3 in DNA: TGTGCCAGCAGCCTCTCCCGAGTAGCGGGCAGACCCTACGAGCAGTACTTC.

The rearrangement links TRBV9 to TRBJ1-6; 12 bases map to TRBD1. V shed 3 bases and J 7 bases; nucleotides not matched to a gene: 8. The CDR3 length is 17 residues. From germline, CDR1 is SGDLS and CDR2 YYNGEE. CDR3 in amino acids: CASSGGQGATRNSPLHF. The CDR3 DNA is TGTGCCAGCAGCGGGGGACAGGGGGCCACCAGGAATTCACCCCTCCACTTT.

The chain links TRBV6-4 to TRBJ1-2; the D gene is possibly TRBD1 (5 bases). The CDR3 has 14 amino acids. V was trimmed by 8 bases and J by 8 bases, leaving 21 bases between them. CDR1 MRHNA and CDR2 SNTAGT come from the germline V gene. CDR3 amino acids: CASPPRAPGGGYTF. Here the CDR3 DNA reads TGTGCCAGCCCCCCCCGGGCACCGGGGGGGGGCTACACCTTC.

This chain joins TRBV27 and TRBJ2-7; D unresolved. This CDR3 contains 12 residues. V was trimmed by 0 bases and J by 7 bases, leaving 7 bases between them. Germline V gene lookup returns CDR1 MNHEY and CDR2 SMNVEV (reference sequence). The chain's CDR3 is CASSLSPREQYF. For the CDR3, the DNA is TGTGCCAGCAGTTTATCTCCCCGGGAGCAGTACTTC.

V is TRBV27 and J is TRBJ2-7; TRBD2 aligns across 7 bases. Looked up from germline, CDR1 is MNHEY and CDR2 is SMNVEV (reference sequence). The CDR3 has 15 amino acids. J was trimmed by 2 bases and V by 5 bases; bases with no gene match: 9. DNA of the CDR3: TGTGCCAGCAGTATCGGGGGGACTCTCCCCTACGAGCAGTACTTC. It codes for CASSIGGTLPYEQYF.

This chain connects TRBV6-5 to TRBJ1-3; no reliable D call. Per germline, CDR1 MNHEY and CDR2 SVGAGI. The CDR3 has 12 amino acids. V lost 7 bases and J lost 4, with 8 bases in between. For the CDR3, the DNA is TGTGCCAGCACAGGAGGAGGAAACACCATATATTTT. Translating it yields CASTGGGNTIYF.

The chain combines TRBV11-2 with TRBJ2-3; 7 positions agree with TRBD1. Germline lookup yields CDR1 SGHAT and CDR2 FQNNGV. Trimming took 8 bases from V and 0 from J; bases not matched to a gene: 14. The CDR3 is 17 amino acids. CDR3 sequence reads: CASQKTGAQTSTDTQYF. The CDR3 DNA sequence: TGTGCCAGCCAAAAAACAGGGGCCCAAACTAGCACAGATACGCAGTATTTT.

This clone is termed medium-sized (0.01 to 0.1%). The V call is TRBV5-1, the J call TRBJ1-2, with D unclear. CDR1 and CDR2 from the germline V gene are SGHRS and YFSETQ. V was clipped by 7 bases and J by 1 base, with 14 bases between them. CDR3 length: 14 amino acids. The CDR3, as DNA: TGCGCCAGCTCCCTATACTACAGTAACTATGGCTACACCTTC. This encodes CASSLYYSNYGYTF.

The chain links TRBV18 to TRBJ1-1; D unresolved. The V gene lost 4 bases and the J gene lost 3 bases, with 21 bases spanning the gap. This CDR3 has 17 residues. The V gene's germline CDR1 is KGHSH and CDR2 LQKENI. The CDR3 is CASSLLQFGGGDTEAFF. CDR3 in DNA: TGTGCCAGCTCACTGTTGCAGTTTGGTGGTGGGGACACTGAAGCTTTCTTT.

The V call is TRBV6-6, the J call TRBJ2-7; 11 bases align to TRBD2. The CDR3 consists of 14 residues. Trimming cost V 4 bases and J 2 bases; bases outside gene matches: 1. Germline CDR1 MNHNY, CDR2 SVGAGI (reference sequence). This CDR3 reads CASSSTSGAYEQYF. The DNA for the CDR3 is TGTGCCAGCAGTTCGACTAGCGGGGCCTACGAGCAGTACTTC.

DNA of the CDR3: TGCGCCAGCAGCTTGAACCCAGGGAGGGAGCTGTTTTTT. This codes for CASSLNPGRELFF. V gene TRBV5-1 combines with J gene TRBJ2-2; weak D call: TRBD1 (5 bases). This CDR3 is built from 13 residues. Germline values: CDR1 SGHRS, CDR2 YFSETQ. The V end was cut by 1 base, the J end by 9 bases, with 10 bases between.

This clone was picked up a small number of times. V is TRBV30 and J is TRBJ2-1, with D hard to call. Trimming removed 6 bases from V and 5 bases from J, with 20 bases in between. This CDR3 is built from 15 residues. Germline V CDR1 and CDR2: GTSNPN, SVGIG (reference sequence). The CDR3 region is CACTRNGFMDNEQFF. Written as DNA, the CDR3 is TGTGCCTGTACGAGGAACGGATTTATGGACAATGAGCAGTTCTTC.

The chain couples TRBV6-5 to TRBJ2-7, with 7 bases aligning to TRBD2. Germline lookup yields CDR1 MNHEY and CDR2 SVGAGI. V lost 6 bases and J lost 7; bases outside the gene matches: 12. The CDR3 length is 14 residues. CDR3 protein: CASSDPPGGREQYF. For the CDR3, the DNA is TGTGCCAGCAGCGACCCACCGGGAGGCAGGGAGCAGTACTTC.

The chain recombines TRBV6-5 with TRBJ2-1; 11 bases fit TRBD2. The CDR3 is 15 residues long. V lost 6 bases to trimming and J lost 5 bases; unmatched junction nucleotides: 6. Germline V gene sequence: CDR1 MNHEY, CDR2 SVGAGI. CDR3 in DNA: TGTGCCAGCAGCCAGGGGACTAGCGGTAACAATGAGCAGTTCTTC. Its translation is CASSQGTSGNNEQFF.

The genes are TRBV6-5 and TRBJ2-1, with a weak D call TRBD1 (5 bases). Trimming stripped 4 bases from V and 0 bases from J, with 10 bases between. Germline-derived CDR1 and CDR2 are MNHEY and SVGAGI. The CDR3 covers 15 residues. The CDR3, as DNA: TGTGCCAGCAGTTTGCAGGGTAGCTCCTACAATGAGCAGTTCTTC. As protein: CASSLQGSSYNEQFF.

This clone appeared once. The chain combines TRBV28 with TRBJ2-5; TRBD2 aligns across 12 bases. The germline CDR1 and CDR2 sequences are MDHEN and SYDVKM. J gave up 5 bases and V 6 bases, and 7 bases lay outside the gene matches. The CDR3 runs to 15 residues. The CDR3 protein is CASSPRLAGEETQYF. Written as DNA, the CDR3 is TGTGCCAGCAGCCCTCGACTAGCGGGAGAGGAGACCCAGTACTTC.

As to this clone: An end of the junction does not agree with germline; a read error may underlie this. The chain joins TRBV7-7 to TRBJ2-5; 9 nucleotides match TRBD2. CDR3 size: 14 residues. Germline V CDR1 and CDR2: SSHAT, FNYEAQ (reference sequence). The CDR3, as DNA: TGTGCTAGCAGCTTAGGACTAGCGCAAGAGACCCAGTACTTC. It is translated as CASSLGLAQETQYF.

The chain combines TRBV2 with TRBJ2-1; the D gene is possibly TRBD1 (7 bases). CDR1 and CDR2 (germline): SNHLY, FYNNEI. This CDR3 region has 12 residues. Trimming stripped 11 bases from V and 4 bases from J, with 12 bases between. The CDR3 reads CAGGTEYNEQFF. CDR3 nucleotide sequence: TGTGCCGGGGGGACAGAATACAATGAGCAGTTCTTC. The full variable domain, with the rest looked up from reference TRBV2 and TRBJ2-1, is EPEVTQTPSHQVTQMGQEVILRCVPISNHLYFYWYRQILGQKVEFLVSFYNNEISEKSEIFDDQFSVERPDGSNFTLKIRSTKLEDSAMYFCAGGTEYNEQFFGPGTRLTVL.

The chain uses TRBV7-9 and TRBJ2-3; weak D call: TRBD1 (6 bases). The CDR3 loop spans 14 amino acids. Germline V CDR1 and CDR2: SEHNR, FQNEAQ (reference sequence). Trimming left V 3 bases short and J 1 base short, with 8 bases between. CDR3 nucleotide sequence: TGTGCCAGCAGCTTGGGGGCAGGCACAGATACGCAGTATTTT. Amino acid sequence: CASSLGAGTDTQYF. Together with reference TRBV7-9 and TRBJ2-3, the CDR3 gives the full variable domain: DTGVSQNPRHKITKRGQNVTFRCDPISEHNRLYWYRQTLGQGPEFLTYFQNEAQLEKSRLLSDRFSAERPKGSFSTLEIQRTEQGDSAMYLCASSLGAGTDTQYFGPGTRLTVL.

CDR3 sequence reads: CSVGDGSGYGYTF. For the CDR3, the DNA is TGCAGCGTCGGGGACGGCTCTGGCTATGGCTACACCTTC. The chain has TRBV29-1 and TRBJ1-2; TRBD1 might be the D (5 bases). The CDR3 is made up of 13 amino acids. The V end lost 6 bases, the J end lost 4 bases, and 15 bases lay between the germline ends. Germline lookup yields CDR1 SQVTM and CDR2 ANQGSEA.

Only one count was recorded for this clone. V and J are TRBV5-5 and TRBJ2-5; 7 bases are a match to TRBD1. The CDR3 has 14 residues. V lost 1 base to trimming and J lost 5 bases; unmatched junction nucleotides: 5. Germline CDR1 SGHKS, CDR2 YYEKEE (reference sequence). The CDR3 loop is CASSLRQGSETQYF. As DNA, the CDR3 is TGTGCCAGCAGCTTGAGACAGGGAAGCGAGACCCAGTACTTC.